This entry features one T cell receptor (beta chain) sequence. This sample was included in a study of cytomegalovirus exposure and HLA in healthy donors. Method: immunoSEQ multiplex PCR; TCRdb's copy keeps in-frame clones and lacks some. Of 150,000 or so clones listed, around 84% are singletons. This clonotype was obtained from a human donor in good health. The sample consisted of PBMCs.

The CDR3, as DNA: TGTGCCAGCAGACCCGCCGGGAAAACCCAGTACTTC. It specifies CASRPAGKTQYF. The gene calls are TRBV28 and TRBJ2-5, with D perhaps TRBD2 (5 bases). In germline, CDR1 is MDHEN, CDR2 SYDVKM. The CDR3 contains 12 residues. Trimming cost V 6 bases and J 8 bases, with 13 bases left between them.